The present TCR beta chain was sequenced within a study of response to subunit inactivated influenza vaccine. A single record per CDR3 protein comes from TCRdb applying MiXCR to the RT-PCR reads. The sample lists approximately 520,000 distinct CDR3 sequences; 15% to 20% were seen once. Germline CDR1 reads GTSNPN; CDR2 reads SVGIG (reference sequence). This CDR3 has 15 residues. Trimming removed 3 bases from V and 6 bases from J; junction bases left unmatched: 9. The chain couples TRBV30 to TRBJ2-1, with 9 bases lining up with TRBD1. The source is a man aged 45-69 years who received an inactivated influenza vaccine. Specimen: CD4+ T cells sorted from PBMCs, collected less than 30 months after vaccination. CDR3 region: CAWRFTGQGSNEQFF. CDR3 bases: TGTGCCTGGAGGTTTACGGGACAGGGTTCCAATGAGCAGTTCTTC. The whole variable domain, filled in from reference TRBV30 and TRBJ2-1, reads SQTIHQWPATLVQPVGSPLSLECTVEGTSNPNLYWYRQAAGRGLQLLFYSVGIGQISSEVPQNLSASRPQDRQFILSSKKLLLSDSGFYLCAWRFTGQGSNEQFFGPGTRLTVL.